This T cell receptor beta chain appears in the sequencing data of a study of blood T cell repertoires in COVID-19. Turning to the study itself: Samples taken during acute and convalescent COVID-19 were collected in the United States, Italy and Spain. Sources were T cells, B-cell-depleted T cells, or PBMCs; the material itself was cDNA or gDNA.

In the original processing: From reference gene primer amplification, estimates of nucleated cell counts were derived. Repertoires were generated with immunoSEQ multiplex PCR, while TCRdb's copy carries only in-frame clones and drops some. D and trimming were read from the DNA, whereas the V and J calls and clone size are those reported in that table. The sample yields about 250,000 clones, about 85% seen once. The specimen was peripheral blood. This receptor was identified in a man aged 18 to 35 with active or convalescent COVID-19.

CDR3 sequence (DNA): TGTGCCAGCAGTTTCGGGGGGCGAGCTGAAGCTTTCTTT. It translates to CASSFGGRAEAFF. The rearrangement uses TRBV12-3 or TRBV12-4 and TRBJ1-1, with D maybe TRBD1 (6 bases). CDR3 size: 13 residues. V lost 3 bases to trimming and J lost 6 bases, with 11 bases between them.